A selection of T cell receptor beta chains follows, all from one sample in a study of metastatic and nonmetastatic thyroid tumors. With MiXCR, TCRdb called clones anew from the PCR reads. The profile shows around 50,000 clones, approximately 20% of them singletons. The sequencing input was blood. These receptors all stem from a male donor with papillary thyroid cancer or a benign thyroid nodule (not recorded which). Some clones in this sample may be carry-over from other donors' samples. The conserved cysteine and the conserved F or W are not part of the CDR3 here. A D gene is named only where the DNA matches it firmly.

j_gene,d_gene,v_gene,CDR3aa
TRBJ1-1,.,TRBV7-9,ASSRTEDEAF
TRBJ1-1,TRBD1,TRBV2,ASTIQGGTTEAF
TRBJ1-4,.,TRBV6-2/TRBV6-3,ASSYSGRVNEKLF
TRBJ1-1,TRBD1,TRBV6-2/TRBV6-3,ASMEGADTEAF
TRBJ2-2,TRBD2,TRBV9,ASSTTSMAGELF
TRBJ2-7,.,TRBV20-1,SALPETEDYEQY
TRBJ1-6,.,TRBV6-1,ASREGRPNSPLH
TRBJ1-1,TRBD1,TRBV6-1,ASSRGQVVPNTEAF
TRBJ2-1,.,TRBV2,ASSHRVAGGEQF
TRBJ2-6,TRBD2,TRBV27,ASSLKGGGTGANVLT
TRBJ1-3,.,TRBV5-1,ASKGPNSGNTIY
TRBJ2-5,.,TRBV7-6,ASSLDSAGETQY
TRBJ2-7,TRBD1,TRBV4-1,ASSQEATGRSYEQY
TRBJ1-2,.,TRBV20-1,SATQGGYGYT
TRBJ2-5,TRBD2,TRBV7-2,ASSLGREWETQY
TRBJ2-7,.,TRBV15,ATSRDGGSPFYEQY
TRBJ1-6,TRBD1,TRBV11-2,ASSRQGRAYNSPLH
TRBJ2-3,TRBD1,TRBV14,ASSQGTGLSTDTQY
TRBJ1-5,TRBD1,TRBV6-2/TRBV6-3,ASSYGTGGNQPQH
TRBJ1-1,TRBD1,TRBV5-1,ASSESTGSAF
TRBJ2-5,TRBD2,TRBV19,ASSMTSGALQETQY
TRBJ2-1,TRBD2,TRBV5-4,ASSLLAGNEQF
TRBJ1-2,TRBD1,TRBV20-1,SARDKTGGLYGYT
TRBJ2-1,TRBD2,TRBV19,ASSIASGGAGVYNEQF
TRBJ1-1,.,TRBV5-1,TSSLTWDSNTEAF
TRBJ2-3,.,TRBV24-1,ATSGTPDTQY
TRBJ1-1,TRBD1,TRBV10-1,ASSESNPGGNTEAF
TRBJ2-2,.,TRBV20-1,SARYGGPNTGELF
TRBJ1-6,TRBD1,TRBV7-3,ASSQRGTQGEDSPLH
TRBJ2-2,TRBD1,TRBV7-3,ASRADRGLSGELF
TRBJ2-1,TRBD2,TRBV27,ASSLYGGVSYNEQF
TRBJ2-3,TRBD2,TRBV6-4,ASSRLAGETDTQY
TRBJ2-3,TRBD1,TRBV30,AWSVDRGTQY
TRBJ1-1,.,TRBV12-3/TRBV12-4,ASSLQGFSTEAF
TRBJ2-3,.,TRBV6-2/TRBV6-3,ASSYAGRETDTQY
TRBJ2-7,TRBD2,TRBV3-1,ASSHGSGGRAYEQY
TRBJ1-1,.,TRBV12-3/TRBV12-4,ASSPDINTEAF
TRBJ1-4,TRBD1,TRBV5-1,ARRGRGQGGETNEKLF
TRBJ2-7,.,TRBV7-9,ASSRRDNYEQY
TRBJ1-1,TRBD1,TRBV3-1,ASRRQGWDTEAF
TRBJ2-3,.,TRBV20-1,SAKGGNWETDTQY
TRBJ2-5,TRBD1,TRBV30,ACTLDRDGTQY
TRBJ2-1,.,TRBV28,ASSLTSLGLGSYNEQF
TRBJ2-7,TRBD2,TRBV18,ASSPPWEGGEQY
TRBJ2-1,TRBD2,TRBV5-1,ASSSVASGKGSEQF